The 15 T cell receptor beta chains listed next were all sequenced from one sample in a study of T-cell memory formation after mild COVID-19. TCRdb re-analysed the 5' RACE reads in MiXCR, keeping a single row per CDR3 protein. The top ten clones hold more than 20% of a sample with approximately 260,000 distinct CDR3 sequences, 15% to 20% of them seen once. The sequenced material came from PBMCs or a T cell subset sorted from them (not recorded which). Source of these receptors: a man younger than 30 who had mild COVID-19 (a few samples of this study predate the infection). Cell type and time point are not known.

The chain uses TRBV12-3 or TRBV12-4 and TRBJ2-1; 7 bases are a match to TRBD1. J gave up 7 bases and V 5 bases, and 5 bases lay outside the gene matches. This CDR3 region has 13 residues. CDR3 sequence (DNA): TGTGCCAGCAGTCCAGGGACAGTAAATGAGCAGTTCTTC. Its protein is CASSPGTVNEQFF.

The chain links TRBV7-2 to TRBJ2-1; 9 bases map to TRBD1. V dropped 5 bases and J dropped 6; count of bases not matched to a gene: 11. The CDR3 is 16 residues long. The V gene's germline CDR1 is SGHTA and CDR2 FQGNSA. CDR3 bases: TGTGCCAGCAGCCCGCACCGGGACAGGGCCCTCAATGAGCAGTTCTTC. This encodes CASSPHRDRALNEQFF.

This sequence joins TRBV29-1 and TRBJ2-2; D is possibly TRBD1 or TRBD2 (5 bases each). V lost 5 bases and J lost 6, with 7 bases in between. The CDR3 has 11 residues. Germline CDR1 SQVTM, CDR2 ANQGSEA. In DNA, the CDR3 is TGCAGCGTTCCGGGGCCCGGGGAGCTGTTTTTT. As protein: CSVPGPGELFF.

The J gene is TRBJ1-2, the V gene TRBV20-1; D may be TRBD1 (6 bases). V was pared by 7 bases and J by 8 bases, with 23 bases between. Germline CDR1 reads DFQATT; CDR2 reads SNEGSKA (reference sequence). This CDR3 region has 14 residues. The CDR3 sequence is CSVRGHRPRSGYTF. CDR3 coding DNA: TGCAGTGTCAGGGGTCACAGGCCCAGGAGCGGCTACACCTTC.

Only a few counts were recorded for this clonotype. The J gene is TRBJ1-5, the V gene TRBV12-3 or TRBV12-4; the D is unclear. The V end was cut by 2 bases, the J end by 7 bases, with 15 bases between. The CDR3 extends over 15 amino acids. The CDR3 sequence: CASSLMAGPRQPQHF. The CDR3 region has the DNA TGTGCCAGCAGTTTAATGGCGGGTCCGAGGCAGCCCCAGCATTTT.

The table lists this clonotype with a count of one. The V and J genes are TRBV6-5 and TRBJ2-7, with D maybe TRBD1 (7 bases). Trimming took 4 bases from V and 1 from J, leaving 11 bases between them. CDR1 is MNHEY, CDR2 SVGAGI, per germline. The CDR3 spans 14 residues. CDR3 nucleotide sequence: TGTGCCAGCAGTTTGACAGGGACTTCCTACGAGCAGTACTTC. It encodes CASSLTGTSYEQYF.

The V gene is TRBV6-2 or TRBV6-3, the J gene TRBJ2-1, with D possibly called TRBD1 or TRBD2 (5 bases each). This CDR3 contains 11 residues. The V end was cut by 11 bases, the J end by 8 bases, with 13 bases between. Germline V CDR1 and CDR2: MNHEY, SVGEGT. This chain's CDR3 is CAREMGDEQFF. CDR3 DNA sequence: TGTGCCCGTGAGATGGGGGATGAGCAGTTCTTC.

This clonotype showed up just a few times. The chain joins TRBV11-2 to TRBJ2-2; 8 bases fit TRBD1. V lost 10 bases, J lost 4 bases, and 14 bases stayed unmatched. This CDR3 contains 16 residues. The V gene's germline CDR1 is SGHAT and CDR2 FQNNGV. The CDR3 protein is CATFQMWTGTTGELFF. For the CDR3, the DNA is TGTGCCACCTTCCAAATGTGGACAGGGACCACCGGGGAGCTGTTTTTT. The whole variable domain, remainder taken from reference TRBV11-2 and TRBJ2-2, is EAGVAQSPRYKIIEKRQSVAFWCNPISGHATLYWYQQILGQGPKLLIQFQNNGVVDDSQLPKDRFSAERLKGVDSTLKIQPAKLEDSAVYLCATFQMWTGTTGELFFGEGSRLTVL.

This clonotype was picked up a small number of times. V is TRBV10-3 and J is TRBJ1-5; TRBD1 matches at 8 bases. The CDR3 covers 13 residues. Germline V gene lookup returns CDR1 ENHRY and CDR2 SYGVKD. J lost 5 bases, V lost 10 bases, and 7 bases had no gene match. CDR3 nucleotides: TGTGCCACCTCTATGACAGGGGATCAGCCCCAGCATTTT. The encoded protein is CATSMTGDQPQHF.

CDR3 region: CASSSRGRGTDTQYF. CDR3 coding DNA: TGTGCCAGCAGTTCCAGGGGGCGCGGGACAGATACGCAGTATTTT. V is TRBV6-5 and J is TRBJ2-3; the match to TRBD1 covers 8 bases. The CDR3 spans 15 residues. Trimming removed 4 bases from V and 3 bases from J; junction bases left unmatched: 6. From germline, CDR1 is MNHEY and CDR2 SVGAGI.

The chain uses TRBV7-2 and TRBJ1-5; the D gene is possibly TRBD1 (5 bases). CDR1 SGHTA and CDR2 FQGNSA come from the germline V gene. CDR3 length: 13 amino acids. V was trimmed by 6 bases and J by 9 bases, leaving 15 bases between them. CDR3 DNA: TGTGCCAGCAGTAGGGGCAGGGAAAGGCCCCAGCATTTT. Its translation: CASSRGRERPQHF. Supplemented by reference TRBV7-2 and TRBJ1-5, the full variable domain reads GAGVSQSPSNKVTEKGKDVELRCDPISGHTALYWYRQSLGQGLEFLIYFQGNSAPDKSGLPSDRFSAERTGGSVSTLTIQRTQQEDSAVYLCASSRGRERPQHFGDGTRLSIL.

The chain has TRBV11-2 and TRBJ2-2, with 8 bases matching TRBD2. The CDR3 has 13 residues. V dropped 3 bases and J dropped 6; count of bases not matched to a gene: 0. Germline CDR1 reads SGHAT; CDR2 reads FQNNGV. The CDR3 sequence is CASSLRGAGELFF. As DNA, the CDR3 is TGTGCCAGCAGCTTGCGGGGGGCCGGGGAGCTGTTTTTT.

This clonotype was detected many times. This chain connects TRBV5-1 to TRBJ2-7; 9 bases fit TRBD1. From germline, CDR1 is SGHRS and CDR2 YFSETQ. The CDR3 sequence is 14 residues long. V lost 3 bases and J lost 3; bases outside the gene matches: 4. The DNA for the CDR3 is TGCGCCAGCAGCTATTCGGACAGGGGCTACGAGCAGTACTTC. Its protein is CASSYSDRGYEQYF.

The V call is TRBV15, the J call TRBJ2-3; maybe TRBD2 (5 bases). The CDR3 has 15 amino acids. V lost 3 bases to trimming and J lost 4 bases, with 14 bases between them. Germline V gene data show CDR1 as LNHNV and CDR2 as YYDKDF (reference sequence). The DNA of the CDR3 is TGTGCCACCAGCAGGAGGACGGGGAACGCAGATACGCAGTATTTT. Translation gives CATSRRTGNADTQYF.

This clonotype was detected many times. CDR3 bases: TGTGCCAGCAGCTTAGGGGGACCCTCCTACAATGAGCAGTTCTTC. Its protein is CASSLGGPSYNEQFF. The chain couples TRBV5-4 to TRBJ2-1, with a possible D match to TRBD1 (6 bases). The V and J ends lost 2 bases and 0 bases respectively, with 9 bases between them. CDR1 SGHNT and CDR2 YYREEE come from the germline V gene (reference sequence). The length of the CDR3 is 15 residues.